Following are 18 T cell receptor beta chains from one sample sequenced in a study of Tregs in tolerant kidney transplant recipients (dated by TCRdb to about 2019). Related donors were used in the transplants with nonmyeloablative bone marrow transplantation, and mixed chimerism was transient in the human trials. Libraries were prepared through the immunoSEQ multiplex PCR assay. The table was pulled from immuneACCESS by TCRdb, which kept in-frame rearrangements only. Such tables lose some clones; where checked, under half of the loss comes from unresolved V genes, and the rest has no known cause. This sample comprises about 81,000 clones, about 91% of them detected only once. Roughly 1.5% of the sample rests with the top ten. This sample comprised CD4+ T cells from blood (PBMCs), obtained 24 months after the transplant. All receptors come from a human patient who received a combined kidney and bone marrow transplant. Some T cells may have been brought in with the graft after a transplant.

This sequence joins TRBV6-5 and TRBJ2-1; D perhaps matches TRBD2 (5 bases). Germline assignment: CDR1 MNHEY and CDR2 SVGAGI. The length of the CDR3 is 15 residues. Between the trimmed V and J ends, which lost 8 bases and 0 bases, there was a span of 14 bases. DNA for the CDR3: TGTGCCAGCGTCGCTAGCCGACTCTCCTACAATGAGCAGTTCTTC. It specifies CASVASRLSYNEQFF.

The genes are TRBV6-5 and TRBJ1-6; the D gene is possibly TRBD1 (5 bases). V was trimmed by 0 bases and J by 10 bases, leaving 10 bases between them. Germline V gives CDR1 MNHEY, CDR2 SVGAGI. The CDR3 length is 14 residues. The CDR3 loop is CASSYSSQGSPLHF. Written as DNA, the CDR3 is TGTGCCAGCAGTTACTCGAGTCAGGGCTCACCCCTCCACTTT.

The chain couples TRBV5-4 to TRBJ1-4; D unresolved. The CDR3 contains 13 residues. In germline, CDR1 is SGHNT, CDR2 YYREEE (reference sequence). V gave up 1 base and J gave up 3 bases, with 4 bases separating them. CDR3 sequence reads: CASSLSANEKLFF. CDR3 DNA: TGTGCCAGCAGCTTGTCAGCTAATGAAAAACTGTTTTTT.

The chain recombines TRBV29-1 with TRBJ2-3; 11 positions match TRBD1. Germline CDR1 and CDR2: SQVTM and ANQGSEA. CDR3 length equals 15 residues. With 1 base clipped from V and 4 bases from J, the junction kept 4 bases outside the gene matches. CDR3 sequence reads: CSVEGTGGSSDTQYF. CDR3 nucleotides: TGCAGCGTTGAAGGGACAGGGGGCAGTTCAGATACGCAGTATTTT.

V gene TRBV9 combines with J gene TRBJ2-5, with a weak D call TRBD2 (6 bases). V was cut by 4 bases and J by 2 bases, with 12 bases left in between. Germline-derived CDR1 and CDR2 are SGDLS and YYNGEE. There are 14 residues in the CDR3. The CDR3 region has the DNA TGTGCCAGCAGCTTTAGCGGAATACAAGAGACCCAGTACTTC. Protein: CASSFSGIQETQYF.

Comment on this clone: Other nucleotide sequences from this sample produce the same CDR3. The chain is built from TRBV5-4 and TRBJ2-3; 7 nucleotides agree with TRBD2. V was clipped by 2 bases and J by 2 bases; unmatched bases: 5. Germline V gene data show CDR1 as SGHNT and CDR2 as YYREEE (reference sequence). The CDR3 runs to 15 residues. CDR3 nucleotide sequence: TGTGCCAGCAGCTTAGGTCTAGCGGTCACAGATACGCAGTATTTT. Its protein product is CASSLGLAVTDTQYF.

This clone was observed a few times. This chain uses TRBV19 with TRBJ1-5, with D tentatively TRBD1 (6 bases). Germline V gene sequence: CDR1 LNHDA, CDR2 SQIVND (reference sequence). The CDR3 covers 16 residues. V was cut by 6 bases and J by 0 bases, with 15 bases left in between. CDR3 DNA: TGTGCCAGTAGCAACTCACAGGGAGATAGCAATCAGCCCCAGCATTTT. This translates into CASSNSQGDSNQPQHF.

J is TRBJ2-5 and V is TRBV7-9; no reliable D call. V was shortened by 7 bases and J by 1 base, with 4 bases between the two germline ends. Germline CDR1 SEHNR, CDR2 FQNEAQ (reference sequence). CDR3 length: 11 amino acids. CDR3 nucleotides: TGTGCCAGCACCCTCCAAGAGACCCAGTACTTC. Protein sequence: CASTLQETQYF.

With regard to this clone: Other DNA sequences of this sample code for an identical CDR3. The CDR3 sequence: CASSPSPKSRKPPLHF. The CDR3 DNA reads TGTGCCAGCTCACCAAGCCCAAAATCCAGGAAACCACCCCTCCACTTT. The V gene is TRBV18, the J gene TRBJ1-6; D is unresolved. This CDR3 region has 16 residues. V gave up 2 bases and J gave up 11 bases, with 19 bases separating them. CDR1 and CDR2 (germline): KGHSH, LQKENI.

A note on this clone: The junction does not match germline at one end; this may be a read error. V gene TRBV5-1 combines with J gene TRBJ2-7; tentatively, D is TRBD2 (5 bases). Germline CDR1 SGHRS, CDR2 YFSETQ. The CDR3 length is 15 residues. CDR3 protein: CASSLSPLASYAQYF. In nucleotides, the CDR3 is TGCGCCAGCAGCTTATCTCCCCTAGCTTCCTACGCGCAGTACTTC.

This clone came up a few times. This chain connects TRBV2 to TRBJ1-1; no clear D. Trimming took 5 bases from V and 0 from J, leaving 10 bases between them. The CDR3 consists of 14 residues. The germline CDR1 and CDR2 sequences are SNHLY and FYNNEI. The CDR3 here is CASSPTVMNTEAFF. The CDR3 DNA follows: TGTGCCAGCAGTCCCACAGTGATGAACACTGAAGCTTTCTTT.

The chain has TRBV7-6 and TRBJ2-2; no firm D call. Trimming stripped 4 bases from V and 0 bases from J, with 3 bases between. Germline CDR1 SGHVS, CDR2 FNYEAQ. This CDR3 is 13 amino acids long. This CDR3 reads CASSSTNTGELFF. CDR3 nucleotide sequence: TGTGCCAGCAGCTCAACGAACACCGGGGAGCTGTTTTTT.

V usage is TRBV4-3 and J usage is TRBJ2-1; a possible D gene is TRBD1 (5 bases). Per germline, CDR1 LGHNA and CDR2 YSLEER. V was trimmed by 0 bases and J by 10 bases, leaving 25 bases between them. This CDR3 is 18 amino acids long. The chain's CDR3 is CASSQEVRPGLIWGEQFF. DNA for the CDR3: TGCGCCAGCAGCCAAGAAGTACGACCAGGGTTAATATGGGGCGAGCAGTTCTTC.

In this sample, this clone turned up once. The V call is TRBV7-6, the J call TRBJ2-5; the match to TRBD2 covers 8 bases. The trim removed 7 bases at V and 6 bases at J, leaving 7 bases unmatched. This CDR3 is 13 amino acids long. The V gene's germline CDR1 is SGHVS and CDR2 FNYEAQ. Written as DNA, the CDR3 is TGTGCCAGCATTCGGGGGGGGGAACAGACCCAGTACTTC. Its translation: CASIRGGEQTQYF. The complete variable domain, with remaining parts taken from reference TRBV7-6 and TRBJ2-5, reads GAGVSQSPRYKVTKRGQDVALRCDPISGHVSLYWYRQALGQGPEFLTYFNYEAQQDKSGLPNDRFSAERPEGSISTLTIQRTEQRDSAMYRCASIRGGEQTQYFGPGTRLLVL.

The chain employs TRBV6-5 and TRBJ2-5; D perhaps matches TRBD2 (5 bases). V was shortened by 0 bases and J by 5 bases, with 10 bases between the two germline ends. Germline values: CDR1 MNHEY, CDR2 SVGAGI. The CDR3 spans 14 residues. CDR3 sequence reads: CASSYSRGLETQYF. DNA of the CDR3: TGTGCCAGCAGTTACTCAAGAGGGCTTGAGACCCAGTACTTC.

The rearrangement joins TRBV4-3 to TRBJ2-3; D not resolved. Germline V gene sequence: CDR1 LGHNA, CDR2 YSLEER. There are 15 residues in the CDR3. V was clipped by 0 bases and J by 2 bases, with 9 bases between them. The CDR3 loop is CASSQEASSTDTQYF. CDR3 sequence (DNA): TGCGCCAGCAGCCAAGAGGCCAGTTCCACAGATACGCAGTATTTT.

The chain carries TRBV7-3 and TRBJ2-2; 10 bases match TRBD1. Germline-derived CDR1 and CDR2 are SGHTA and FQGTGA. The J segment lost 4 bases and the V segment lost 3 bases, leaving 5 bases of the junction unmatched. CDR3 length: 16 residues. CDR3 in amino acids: CASSLTGGAGTGELFF. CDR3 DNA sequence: TGTGCCAGCAGCTTGACAGGGGGCGCGGGCACCGGGGAGCTGTTTTTT. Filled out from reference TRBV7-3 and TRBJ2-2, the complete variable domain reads GAGVSQTPSNKVTEKGKYVELRCDPISGHTALYWYRQSLGQGPEFLIYFQGTGAADDSGLPNDRFFAVRPEGSVSTLKIQRTERGDSAVYLCASSLTGGAGTGELFFGEGSRLTVL.

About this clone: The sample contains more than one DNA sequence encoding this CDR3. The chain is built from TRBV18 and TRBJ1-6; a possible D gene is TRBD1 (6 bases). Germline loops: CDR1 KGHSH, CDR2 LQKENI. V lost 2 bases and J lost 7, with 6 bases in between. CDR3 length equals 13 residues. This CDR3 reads CASSPTGNSPLHF. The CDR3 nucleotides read TGTGCCAGCTCACCAACAGGGAATTCACCCCTCCACTTT.